The next 22 T cell receptor beta chains were all read from a single sample in a study of T cell changes during pregnancy in multiple sclerosis. The repertoire was sequenced with immunoSEQ multiplex PCR; TCRdb's copy has only in-frame clones and lacks some. This table has around 62,000 clones, around 93% appearing once. The source was CD8+ T cells from peripheral blood mononuclear cells, collected in the second trimester of pregnancy. These receptors were taken from a female donor with multiple sclerosis, enrolled in a pregnancy study.

V usage is TRBV7-6 and J usage is TRBJ1-2, with D tentatively TRBD1 (6 bases). V shed 1 base and J shed 1 base, with 19 bases lying between them. Germline CDR1 is SGHVS and CDR2 is FNYEAQ. The CDR3 covers 18 residues. For the CDR3, the DNA is TGTGCCAGCAGCTTAGAGGTGTTACCAGGGGATTTTAACTATGGCTACACCTTC. This codes for CASSLEVLPGDFNYGYTF.

The CDR3 DNA is TGCGCCAGCAGCCTGCTAGCGGGAGGGAACTCCTACGAGCAGTACTTC. Translating gives CASSLLAGGNSYEQYF. The rearrangement uses TRBV4-1 and TRBJ2-7; 12 bases fit TRBD2. CDR3 size: 16 residues. Germline CDR1 MGHRA, CDR2 YSYEKL. V shed 4 bases and J 0 bases; nucleotides not matched to a gene: 4.

J is TRBJ2-7 and V is TRBV29-1, with 7 nucleotides matching TRBD1. The J segment lost 2 bases and the V segment lost 7 bases, leaving 5 bases of the junction unmatched. CDR3 length: 12 amino acids. CDR1 is SQVTM, CDR2 ANQGSEA, per germline. CDR3 DNA: TGCAGCGCCGGACAGGCGACCTACGAGCAGTACTTC. Its protein is CSAGQATYEQYF.

This rearrangement joins TRBV7-9 to TRBJ2-1, with 12 bases that match TRBD2. Germline V gene lookup returns CDR1 SEHNR and CDR2 FQNEAQ (reference sequence). CDR3 size: 16 residues. Losses at the gene ends were 5 bases for V and 6 bases for J; bases not matched to a gene: 8. As DNA, the CDR3 is TGTGCCAGCAGCGTGGGGACTAGCGGGCCCCTCAATGAGCAGTTCTTC. This sequence encodes CASSVGTSGPLNEQFF.

The chain joins TRBV29-1 to TRBJ1-1; TRBD1 matches 12 bases. From germline, CDR1 is SQVTM and CDR2 ANQGSEA. After removal of 6 bases from V and 2 bases from J, the junction contained 19 bases not matched to a gene. The CDR3 covers 19 residues. CDR3: CSVDPQRGGTGGDNTEAFF. The CDR3 nucleotides are TGCAGCGTAGACCCACAACGAGGCGGGACAGGGGGCGATAACACTGAAGCTTTCTTT.

The chain joins TRBV4-3 to TRBJ1-3, with D perhaps matching TRBD1 (5 bases). Germline values: CDR1 LGHNA, CDR2 YSLEER. The CDR3 loop spans 15 amino acids. V lost 1 base to trimming and J lost 4 bases, with 11 bases between them. CDR3 amino acids: CASSQGSAGGNTIYF. The CDR3 region has the DNA TGCGCCAGCAGCCAAGGTTCGGCAGGGGGAAACACCATATATTTT.

The chain carries TRBV5-1 and TRBJ2-3; 13 bases agree with TRBD2. CDR3 length: 14 amino acids. CDR1 and CDR2 from the germline V gene are SGHRS and YFSETQ. V shed 2 bases and J 9 bases; nucleotides not matched to a gene: 3. The CDR3 spells CASSLGTSGITQYF. The CDR3 DNA sequence: TGCGCCAGCAGCTTAGGGACTAGCGGGATCACGCAGTATTTT.

V gene TRBV27 combines with J gene TRBJ2-1; 7 nucleotides line up with TRBD1. CDR3 length equals 14 residues. V lost 5 bases to trimming and J lost 2 bases; unmatched junction nucleotides: 3. CDR1 is MNHEY and CDR2 is SMNVEV in the germline V gene (reference sequence). The chain's CDR3 is CASSVGGTYNEQFF. The DNA of the CDR3 is TGTGCCAGCAGTGTAGGGGGCACCTACAATGAGCAGTTCTTC.

The chain employs TRBV4-3 and TRBJ2-7; D unclear. Trimming took off 0 bases at V and 6 bases at J, with 9 bases between the two ends. Germline V CDR1 and CDR2: LGHNA, YSLEER. The CDR3 is made up of 13 amino acids. CDR3 region: CASSQDITGEQYF. CDR3 nucleotide sequence: TGCGCCAGCAGCCAAGATATTACTGGCGAGCAGTACTTC.

The CDR3 protein is CASSVDGGVPDTQYF. In nucleotides, the CDR3 is TGTGCCAGCAGCGTAGACGGGGGGGTACCAGATACGCAGTATTTT. The V gene is TRBV9, the J gene TRBJ2-3, with 8 bases identical to TRBD2. V lost 0 bases to trimming and J lost 4 bases; unmatched junction nucleotides: 4. This CDR3 is 15 amino acids long. CDR1 is SGDLS and CDR2 is YYNGEE in the germline V gene.

A few counts support this clone. J is TRBJ2-1 and V is TRBV6-4, with a possible D match to TRBD2 (7 bases). The CDR3 consists of 14 residues. Trimming shortened V by 3 bases and J by 5 bases, and 11 bases separated the two germline ends. Germline V gene sequence: CDR1 MRHNA, CDR2 SNTAGT. The CDR3 sequence is CASSDGGAHNEQFF. CDR3 coding DNA: TGTGCCAGCAGTGATGGGGGGGCCCACAATGAGCAGTTCTTC.

The V and J genes are TRBV4-1 and TRBJ1-5; D possibly corresponds to TRBD1 (5 bases). CDR1 and CDR2 (germline): MGHRA, YSYEKL. V shed 4 bases and J shed 6 bases, with 16 bases lying between them. The length of the CDR3 is 15 residues. The CDR3 sequence is CASSPHRTSGQPQHF. CDR3 sequence (DNA): TGCGCCAGCAGCCCCCACAGGACATCTGGTCAGCCCCAGCATTTT.

The gene calls are TRBV5-8 and TRBJ1-5, with a possible D match to TRBD1 (5 bases). V shed 2 bases and J shed 0 bases, with 9 bases lying between them. There are 15 residues in the CDR3. CDR1 is SGHTS and CDR2 is YDEGEE in the germline V gene. The CDR3: CASSLPGLSNQPQHF. CDR3 in DNA: TGTGCCAGCAGCTTACCGGGACTTAGCAATCAGCCCCAGCATTTT.

The J gene is TRBJ2-2, the V gene TRBV5-1; TRBD1 matches 10 bases. Germline CDR1 SGHRS, CDR2 YFSETQ. The CDR3 totals 16 residues. The J segment lost 6 bases and the V segment lost 2 bases, leaving 7 bases of the junction unmatched. The CDR3 nucleotides read TGCGCCAGCAGCTTTGGAGACAGGGGGCTTTCCGGGGAGCTGTTTTTT. Protein: CASSFGDRGLSGELFF.

The V call is TRBV27, the J call TRBJ2-4, with 16 bases identical to TRBD2. V dropped 6 bases and J dropped 6; count of bases not matched to a gene: 8. From germline, CDR1 is MNHEY and CDR2 SMNVEV (reference sequence). CDR3 length: 17 amino acids. The CDR3 protein is CASSAGTSGRVSNIQYF. CDR3 coding DNA: TGTGCCAGCAGCGCAGGGACTAGCGGGAGGGTATCAAACATTCAGTACTTC.

In this sample, this clone turned up a few times. This chain links TRBV12-1 with TRBJ1-6; the D call in the table, TRBD1, was not verified against the DNA. TRBV12-1 is a pseudogene locus. The CDR3 is made up of 15 amino acids. The CDR3 here is CASSFGGQGNSPLHF. The CDR3 region has the DNA TGTGCCAGCAGCTTTGGGGGGCAGGGGAATTCACCCCTCCACTTT.

This chain links TRBV4-2 with TRBJ2-7, with 10 bases lining up with TRBD2. This CDR3 has 15 amino acids. Trimming at V came to 4 bases and at J to 4 bases, leaving 7 bases not matched to a gene. Germline V lookup: CDR1 LGHNA, CDR2 YNFKEQ. The CDR3 DNA reads TGTGCCAGCAGCCCTGTAAGCGGGGGGGATTACGAGCAGTACTTC. Translation: CASSPVSGGDYEQYF.

Here the CDR3 reads CASSHGLAYNEQYF. As DNA, the CDR3 is TGTGCCAGCAGCCACGGACTAGCGTACAACGAGCAGTACTTC. V usage is TRBV7-9 and J usage is TRBJ2-7, with TRBD2 identical over 9 bases. This CDR3 comprises 14 residues. Germline-derived CDR1 and CDR2 are SEHNR and FQNEAQ (reference sequence). V shed 5 bases, J shed 5 bases, and the junction held 7 bases outside the gene matches.

The gene calls are TRBV7-9 and TRBJ2-1; D ambiguous. CDR1 is SEHNR and CDR2 is FQNEAQ in the germline V gene (reference sequence). Trimming removed 5 bases from V and 9 bases from J, with 11 bases in between. The CDR3 consists of 12 residues. The chain's CDR3 is CASSGLGVEQFF. The CDR3 bases are TGTGCCAGCAGCGGTCTAGGCGTTGAGCAGTTCTTC.

The chain has TRBV29-1 and TRBJ2-2, with 7 positions matching TRBD1. CDR3 size: 13 residues. V lost 2 bases, J lost 6 bases, and 3 bases stayed unmatched. Germline V gives CDR1 SQVTM, CDR2 ANQGSEA. CDR3 loop: CSVEQGVPGELFF. CDR3 coding DNA: TGCAGCGTTGAACAGGGGGTCCCCGGGGAGCTGTTTTTT.

V gene TRBV4-3 combines with J gene TRBJ2-2; no firm D call. This CDR3 has 16 amino acids. Germline V gene lookup returns CDR1 LGHNA and CDR2 YSLEER. V gave up 0 bases and J gave up 6 bases, with 14 bases separating them. CDR3: CASSQEPQPGAGELFF. DNA of the CDR3: TGCGCCAGCAGCCAAGAACCCCAACCCGGAGCCGGGGAGCTGTTTTTT.

This clone has more than one count but fewer than ten. The rearrangement uses TRBV9 and TRBJ1-2; no clear D gene. Germline CDR1 is SGDLS and CDR2 is YYNGEE. V was pared by 0 bases and J by 7 bases, with 7 bases between. This CDR3 contains 12 residues. CDR3: CASSVVSGGYTF. Written as DNA, the CDR3 is TGTGCCAGCAGCGTAGTTTCGGGTGGCTACACCTTC.